This T cell receptor (gamma chain) was recovered during a study of gamma-delta T cells after stem cell transplantation. On this clone itself: The same CDR3 arises from other DNA sequences in this sample as well.

Germline CDR1 and CDR2: GITISATS and ISYDGTV (reference sequence). V trimming: 4 bases; J trimming: 4 bases; junction bases outside the gene matches: 4. This CDR3 region has 12 residues. TCRdb re-called clones from the RT-PCR reads via CATT. The data contain about 3,000 gamma-chain clones, 15% to 20% of them seen just once; the ten biggest clones take up roughly 3.1%. The TCR sequence derives from a human donor. It is not recorded whose cells these are; they may come from a transplant donor. What was sequenced was gamma-delta T cells. The chain couples TRGV9 to TRGJ1 or TRGJ2. CDR3 in DNA: TGTGCCTTGTGGGAAAGCTATTATAAGAAACTCTTT. Its protein product is CALWESYYKKLF.